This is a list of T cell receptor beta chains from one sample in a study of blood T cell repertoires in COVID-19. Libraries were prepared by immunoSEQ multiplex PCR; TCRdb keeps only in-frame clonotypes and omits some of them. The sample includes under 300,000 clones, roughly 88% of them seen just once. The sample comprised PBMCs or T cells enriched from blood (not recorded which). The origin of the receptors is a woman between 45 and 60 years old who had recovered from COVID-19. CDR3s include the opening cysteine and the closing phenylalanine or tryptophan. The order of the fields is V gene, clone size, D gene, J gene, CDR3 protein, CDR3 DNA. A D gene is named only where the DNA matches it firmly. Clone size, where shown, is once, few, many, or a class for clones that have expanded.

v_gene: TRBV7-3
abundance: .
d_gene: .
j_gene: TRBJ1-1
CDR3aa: CASSLTGYRAEAFF
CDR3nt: TGTGCCAGCAGCTTAACTGGATATCGGGCTGAAGCTTTCTTT

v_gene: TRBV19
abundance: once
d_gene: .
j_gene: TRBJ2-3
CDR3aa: CASSTRTGRVDTQYF
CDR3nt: TGTGCCAGTAGTACCCGGACAGGGAGGGTGGATACGCAGTATTTT

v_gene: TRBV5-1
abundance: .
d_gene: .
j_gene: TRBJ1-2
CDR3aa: CASSLGWGRDYGYTF
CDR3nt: TGCGCCAGCAGCTTGGGCTGGGGGCGCGACTATGGCTACACCTTC

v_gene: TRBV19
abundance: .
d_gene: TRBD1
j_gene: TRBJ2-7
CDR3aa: CASSRGQMREQYF
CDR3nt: TGTGCCAGTAGTAGGGGACAGATGAGGGAGCAGTACTTC

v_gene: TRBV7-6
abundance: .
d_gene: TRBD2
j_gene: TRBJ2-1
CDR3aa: CASSLSSGSFIEQFF
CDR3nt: TGTGCCAGCAGCTTATCTAGCGGGAGTTTCATTGAGCAGTTCTTC

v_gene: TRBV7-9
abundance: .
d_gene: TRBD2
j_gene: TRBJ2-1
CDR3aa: CASSLGGAGDEQFF
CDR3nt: TGTGCCAGCAGCTTGGGAGGAGCGGGAGATGAGCAGTTCTTC

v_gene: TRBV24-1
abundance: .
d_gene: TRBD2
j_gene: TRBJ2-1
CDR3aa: CATSRPQAGTTRHEQFF
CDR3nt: TGTGCCACCAGTCGACCCCAAGCCGGGACTACTCGCCATGAGCAGTTCTTC

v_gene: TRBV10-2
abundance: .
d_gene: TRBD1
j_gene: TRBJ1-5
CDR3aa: CASSEGQGRTQPQHF
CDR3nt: TGCGCCAGCAGTGAGGGACAGGGTCGGACTCAGCCCCAGCATTTT

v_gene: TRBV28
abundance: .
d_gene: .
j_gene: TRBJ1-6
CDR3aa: CASSLFAGASPLHF
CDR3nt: TGTGCCAGCAGTTTATTCGCAGGGGCTTCACCCCTCCACTTT

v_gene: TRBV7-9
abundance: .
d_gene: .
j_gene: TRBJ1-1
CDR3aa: CASSLGLEAFF
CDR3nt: TGTGCCAGCAGCTTAGGGCTTGAAGCTTTCTTT

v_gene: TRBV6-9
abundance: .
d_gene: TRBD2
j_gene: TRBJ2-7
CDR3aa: CASRGTSGRLHEQYF
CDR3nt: TGTGCCAGCAGAGGGACTAGCGGGAGGCTACACGAGCAGTACTTC

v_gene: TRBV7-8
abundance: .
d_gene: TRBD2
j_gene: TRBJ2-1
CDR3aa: CASSQNTRGLAEHNEQFF
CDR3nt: TGTGCCAGCAGCCAAAACACACGGGGACTAGCGGAGCACAATGAGCAGTTCTTC